The 23 T cell receptor beta chains below come from one sample, sequenced in a study of early T cells in non-severe SARS-CoV-2 infection. Via MiXCR, TCRdb re-called the 5' RACE reads, giving one row per CDR3 protein. The sample has about 40,000 distinct CDR3 sequences, roughly 5% seen once. Material for sequencing was whole blood. These receptors all stem from an adult who was a healthcare worker with PCR-confirmed SARS-CoV-2 infection or an uninfected control (not recorded which).

In its sample, this clonotype was seen many times. The rearrangement links TRBV29-1 to TRBJ1-1; D might be TRBD1 (5 bases). This CDR3 has 14 amino acids. Germline CDR1 reads SQVTM; CDR2 reads ANQGSEA. Trimming left V 4 bases short and J 0 bases short, with 12 bases between. The CDR3 DNA sequence: TGCAGCGTTGTGGCCGGGACCCTGAACACTGAAGCTTTCTTT. Translating it yields CSVVAGTLNTEAFF.

This clonotype was seen ten or more times. This chain links TRBV4-3 with TRBJ2-3; the D gene is possibly TRBD1 (5 bases). V was trimmed by 0 bases and J by 1 base, leaving 11 bases between them. The length of the CDR3 is 16 residues. Germline CDR1 LGHNA, CDR2 YSLEER. The CDR3 here is CASSQDQGGGTDTQYF. The DNA for the CDR3 is TGCGCCAGCAGCCAAGATCAGGGTGGAGGCACAGATACGCAGTATTTT.

This clonotype was seen many times. The chain recombines TRBV3-1 with TRBJ2-1, with D possibly being TRBD1 (6 bases). CDR3 length: 18 residues. Trimming removed 0 bases at V and 4 bases at J, with 19 bases between. From germline, CDR1 is LGHDT and CDR2 YNNKEL (reference sequence). The CDR3 spells CASSQDPLRGQGYNEQFF. CDR3 coding DNA: TGTGCCAGCAGCCAAGATCCGCTTCGGGGACAAGGATACAATGAGCAGTTCTTC.

In this sample, this clonotype turned up many times. The chain links TRBV7-9 to TRBJ1-4, with a possible D match to TRBD1 (6 bases). V lost 5 bases, J lost 0 bases, and 22 bases lay in between. In germline, CDR1 is SEHNR, CDR2 FQNEAQ (reference sequence). This CDR3 has 19 residues. CDR3 protein: CASSARQAAPPATNEKLFF. For the CDR3, the DNA is TGTGCCAGCAGCGCACGACAGGCGGCTCCACCTGCAACTAATGAAAAACTGTTTTTT.

The chain's CDR3 is CASIGSSYEQYF. In DNA, the CDR3 is TGTGCCAGCATCGGCTCTAGCTACGAGCAGTACTTC. The genes are TRBV28 and TRBJ2-7; D gene unclear. The germline V gene encodes CDR1 MDHEN and CDR2 SYDVKM. The ends were cut back, 7 bases at V and 3 bases at J, with 10 bases in the middle. CDR3 length: 12 amino acids.

The chain is built from TRBV5-6 and TRBJ1-2, with 8 positions matching TRBD1. CDR1 is SGHDT, CDR2 YYEEEE, per germline. With 1 base clipped from V and 3 bases from J, the junction kept 11 bases outside the gene matches. This CDR3 spans 17 amino acids. CDR3 amino acids: CASSLRFEQGEYYGYTF. CDR3 nucleotides: TGTGCCAGCAGCTTGAGATTCGAACAGGGGGAATACTATGGCTACACCTTC.

The gene calls are TRBV29-1 and TRBJ2-7; a possible D gene is TRBD2 (5 bases). The germline gives CDR1 SQVTM, CDR2 ANQGSEA. The germline V and J ends were trimmed by 5 bases and 5 bases, with 10 bases remaining between them. The CDR3 runs 11 residues. The CDR3, as DNA: TGCAGCGTTTCCCCCGGGGACGAGCAGTACTTC. It is translated as CSVSPGDEQYF.

This clonotype was counted ten times or more. This chain links TRBV7-6 with TRBJ2-2; D unresolved. Between the trimmed V and J ends, which lost 3 bases and 0 bases, there was a span of 11 bases. CDR3 size: 16 residues. Per germline, CDR1 SGHVS and CDR2 FNYEAQ. CDR3 sequence (DNA): TGTGCCAGCAGCTTTAGTAAAGTAGCGAACACCGGGGAGCTGTTTTTT. Its translation: CASSFSKVANTGELFF.

This clonotype was recorded at least ten times. The genes are TRBV4-3 and TRBJ2-6; TRBD1 matches at 8 bases. The CDR3 length is 17 residues. In germline, CDR1 is LGHNA, CDR2 YSLEER. V was clipped by 0 bases and J by 4 bases; unmatched bases: 5. CDR3 region: CASSQDRGTGGANVLTF. In DNA, the CDR3 is TGCGCCAGCAGCCAAGATAGGGGGACAGGCGGGGCCAACGTCCTGACTTTC.

This clonotype occurred many times. The rearrangement uses TRBV6-1 and TRBJ1-1; D is ambiguous. V shed 7 bases and J shed 0 bases, with 15 bases lying between them. This CDR3 has 15 amino acids. From germline, CDR1 is MNHNS and CDR2 SASEGT. The CDR3 region has the DNA TGTGCCAGCAATAGGGCAGCAACGATGAACACTGAAGCTTTCTTT. Its translation: CASNRAATMNTEAFF.

This clonotype has at least ten counts. This chain connects TRBV12-3 or TRBV12-4 to TRBJ2-3; 9 nucleotides align to TRBD2. J gave up 6 bases and V 7 bases, and 11 bases lay outside the gene matches. The CDR3 runs to 15 residues. The CDR3 sequence is CASIPVGGRGDTQYF. Here the CDR3 DNA reads TGTGCCAGCATCCCCGTGGGCGGGAGGGGGGATACGCAGTATTTT.

This clonotype was detected many times. This chain connects TRBV11-2 to TRBJ1-1, with D perhaps TRBD1 (6 bases). Per the germline V gene, CDR1 is SGHAT and CDR2 is FQNNGV. Trimming removed 4 bases from V and 8 bases from J, with 14 bases in between. This CDR3 is 13 amino acids long. The CDR3 DNA follows: TGTGCCAGCAGCTATAACCCAGGGGAAGAAGCTTTCTTT. Translating it yields CASSYNPGEEAFF.

There are a few counts of this clonotype. CDR3 in DNA: TGTGCCAGCAGCGATATAAGGGCTGGGGCCAACGTCCTGACTTTC. Encoded protein: CASSDIRAGANVLTF. V usage is TRBV12-3 or TRBV12-4 and J usage is TRBJ2-6; no reliable D call. The CDR3 loop spans 15 amino acids. The ends were cut back, 6 bases at V and 2 bases at J, with 11 bases in the middle.

There are many counts of this clonotype. The chain employs TRBV10-2 and TRBJ2-7; 7 bases are shared with TRBD1. Unmatched junction bases numbered 2, after V lost 8 bases and J lost 4 bases. This CDR3 region has 11 residues. CDR1 and CDR2 (germline): WSHSY, SAAADI. The CDR3 sequence is CASQTGYEQYF. DNA of the CDR3: TGCGCCAGCCAGACAGGGTACGAGCAGTACTTC.

The V gene is TRBV19, the J gene TRBJ2-1; TRBD2 aligns across 10 bases. Germline CDR1 LNHDA, CDR2 SQIVND (reference sequence). The CDR3 extends over 16 amino acids. V lost 6 bases and J lost 3; bases outside the gene matches: 8. As DNA, the CDR3 is TGTGCCAGTAGACGGACTAGCGGTAATGACTACAATGAGCAGTTCTTC. Translated, it gives CASRRTSGNDYNEQFF.

Ten or more counts support this clonotype. The chain's CDR3 is CSAPGLGGQYF. Here the CDR3 DNA reads TGCAGTGCTCCCGGACTAGGCGGGCAGTACTTC. V is TRBV20-1 and J is TRBJ2-7; 7 bases are shared with TRBD2. Germline CDR1 reads DFQATT; CDR2 reads SNEGSKA (reference sequence). Trimming removed 5 bases from V and 9 bases from J; junction bases left unmatched: 7. The CDR3 spans 11 residues.

This clonotype showed up just a few times. V gene TRBV6-1 combines with J gene TRBJ1-6; 9 nucleotides align to TRBD1. Trimming took 8 bases from V and 9 from J; bases not matched to a gene: 8. The germline V gene encodes CDR1 MNHNS and CDR2 SASEGT. The CDR3 runs to 14 residues. DNA for the CDR3: TGTGCCAGCCATATACCGGGACAGGGTTCACCCCTCCACTTT. Its protein is CASHIPGQGSPLHF.

This clonotype showed up many times. The rearrangement joins TRBV28 to TRBJ1-6; no reliable D call. The CDR3 contains 16 residues. Germline V gene sequence: CDR1 MDHEN, CDR2 SYDVKM. V dropped 4 bases and J dropped 9 bases, with 19 bases sitting between them. CDR3: CASSSVLGGWGSPLHF. As DNA, the CDR3 is TGTGCCAGCAGTTCGGTCTTGGGAGGGTGGGGTTCACCCCTCCACTTT.

This clonotype was detected ten times or more. The chain couples TRBV7-9 to TRBJ2-3; D is undetermined. CDR1 SEHNR and CDR2 FQNEAQ come from the germline V gene (reference sequence). This CDR3 has 12 amino acids. Trimming removed 5 bases at V and 3 bases at J, with 6 bases between. CDR3 DNA: TGTGCCAGCAGCCCCCAGACAGATACGCAGTATTTT. Translation: CASSPQTDTQYF.

This clonotype was seen ten or more times. This chain joins TRBV2 and TRBJ1-6, with D unresolved. Trimming took off 0 bases at V and 7 bases at J, with 10 bases between the two ends. Per the germline V gene, CDR1 is SNHLY and CDR2 is FYNNEI. The CDR3 consists of 15 residues. The CDR3 loop is CASSEAGSLNSPLHF. The CDR3 coding sequence is TGTGCCAGCAGTGAAGCAGGGAGCTTAAATTCACCCCTCCACTTT.

This clonotype is categorized as medium-sized (0.01 to 0.1%). The CDR3 DNA reads TGCAGTGCTAGTGTAGGGGCCGCTAGCACAGATACGCAGTATTTT. Translated, it gives CSASVGAASTDTQYF. The gene calls are TRBV20-1 and TRBJ2-3, with TRBD1 as a possible D gene (5 bases). The V end was cut by 3 bases, the J end by 0 bases, with 13 bases between. The germline V gene encodes CDR1 DFQATT and CDR2 SNEGSKA (reference sequence). The CDR3 spans 15 residues.

The CDR3 DNA reads as TGCAGCGTGACTACTAGCGGGGGATCCTACAATGAGCAGTTCTTC. It is translated as CSVTTSGGSYNEQFF. J is TRBJ2-1 and V is TRBV29-1, with 11 bases that match TRBD2. V lost 6 bases, J lost 1 base, and 5 bases stayed unmatched. Germline lookup yields CDR1 SQVTM and CDR2 ANQGSEA. This CDR3 has 15 amino acids.

In its sample, this clonotype was seen many times. The V and J genes are TRBV5-1 and TRBJ2-1; 13 bases agree with TRBD2. Trimming at V came to 4 bases and at J to 0 bases, leaving 4 bases not matched to a gene. Germline CDR1 SGHRS, CDR2 YFSETQ. This CDR3 comprises 17 residues. As DNA, the CDR3 is TGCGCCAGCAGCGTGAGGACTAGCGGGAGCTCCTACAATGAGCAGTTCTTC. Amino acid sequence: CASSVRTSGSSYNEQFF.